Listed here is a single T cell receptor beta chain. The V gene's germline CDR1 is GTSNPN and CDR2 SVGIG (reference sequence). This CDR3 spans 16 amino acids. The ends lost 2 bases at V and 3 bases at J; junction bases unmatched: 10. The sample is drawn from a study of blood T cell repertoires in COVID-19. Study-level information: Samples representing acute and convalescent COVID-19 were sourced from the United States, Italy and Spain. The analysed material was cDNA or gDNA that came from T cells, B-cell-depleted T cells, or PBMCs.

In the study's own analysis: Reference gene primers were amplified, and this amplification served to estimate nucleated cell counts. Generated by immunoSEQ multiplex PCR, the TCRdb table keeps only in-frame clones and is missing some. The DNA gave D and trimming, while V, J and clone size come from that table. Of tens of thousands of clones listed, roughly four fifths are singletons. This rearrangement joins TRBV30 to TRBJ1-3; 7 bases are a match to TRBD1. The TCR was taken from a man aged 60 to 75 with acute or convalescent COVID-19. The material sequenced was peripheral blood. CDR3 bases: TGTGCCTGGAGTCCTCCGACAGGGACACTTGGAAACACCATATATTTT. It specifies CAWSPPTGTLGNTIYF.